Sequencing of this TCR beta chain was carried out in a study of beta chain features in type 1 diabetes. Overall study context: All samples together contributed 107,917,701 sorted cells for examination.

Sequencing targeted expressed TCRB transcripts, as all isolated RNA had been reverse transcribed. Assay: immunoSEQ multiplex PCR; the TCRdb copy retains only in-frame clones and omits some. The profile shows 230,000 or so clones, more than 15% of them singletons. Findings and caveats of the study: Patients and controls would be equally affected if PCR favored shorter templates. A moderate, significant TCRB CDR3 shortening appeared in type 1 diabetes across four CD4+ subsets.

Cell sorting via CD45RO/CCR7/CD25/CD127/CD95/CD27 was performed to obtain CD4+ naive, central memory, regulatory and stem cell-like memory cells. Regarding this clone: Its matching antigen is unknown.

The V gene lost 4 bases and the J gene lost 2 bases, with 5 bases spanning the gap. The CDR3 has 12 amino acids. Germline V CDR1 and CDR2: SGHTA, FQGNSA. Sequenced: naive CD4+ T cells from blood. The chain recombines TRBV7-2 with TRBJ2-5; D is unclear. The TCR sequence derives from a man aged 25 to 40 with type 1 diabetes. CDR3 nucleotide sequence: TGTGCCAGCAGCTACATGCAAGAGACCCAGTACTTC. This codes for CASSYMQETQYF.